A single sample gave rise to the 24 T cell receptor beta chains below, sequenced in a study of shared clonotypes between healthy human individuals. TCRdb keeps only in-frame clones here, not all; method: immunoSEQ multiplex PCR. The sample has 2,500,000 or so clones, over 85% seen once. The sample consisted of naive CD4+ T cells from PBMCs. The subset is: CD45RA+ positively selected. All receptors derive from a man aged 18 to 30 in good health. Some clones in this sample may be carry-over from other donors' samples.

The V call is TRBV11-2, the J call TRBJ1-4; no clear D. Germline CDR1 and CDR2: SGHAT and FQNNGV. The CDR3 runs to 15 residues. V was clipped by 5 bases and J by 8 bases, with 18 bases between them. This CDR3 is CASSPSGRAFEKLFF. CDR3 nucleotides: TGTGCCAGCAGCCCATCGGGGAGGGCATTCGAAAAACTGTTTTTT.

This clone was detected once. The chain is built from TRBV29-1 and TRBJ2-7, with TRBD1 identical over 7 bases. V lost 6 bases to trimming and J lost 7 bases; unmatched junction nucleotides: 12. The CDR3 contains 13 residues. Germline loops: CDR1 SQVTM, CDR2 ANQGSEA. The CDR3 reads CSVLTGVVGEQYF. Written as DNA, the CDR3 is TGCAGCGTCTTAACAGGGGTGGTGGGAGAGCAGTACTTC.

The chain combines TRBV28 with TRBJ1-3; TRBD1 agrees at 8 bases. The CDR3 is made up of 14 amino acids. Germline V gene lookup returns CDR1 MDHEN and CDR2 SYDVKM. V dropped 7 bases and J dropped 9; count of bases not matched to a gene: 11. The CDR3 is CASTLGQVSPTIYF. Here the CDR3 DNA reads TGTGCCAGCACTTTGGGACAGGTCTCTCCCACCATATATTTT.

This chain joins TRBV14 and TRBJ1-1; D is ambiguous. This CDR3 comprises 14 residues. Trimming shortened V by 0 bases and J by 8 bases, and 13 bases separated the two germline ends. CDR1 SGHDN and CDR2 FVKESK come from the germline V gene. CDR3 in DNA: TGTGCCAGCAGCCAAGACCCTAGGGCGAGGGAAGCTTTCTTT. It codes for CASSQDPRAREAFF.

The V call is TRBV5-1, the J call TRBJ2-2; a possible D gene is TRBD2 (7 bases). The ends were cut back, 4 bases at V and 3 bases at J, with 16 bases in the middle. This CDR3 spans 16 amino acids. Germline V gene data show CDR1 as SGHRS and CDR2 as YFSETQ. CDR3 loop: CASSVRGRADTGELFF. In DNA form, the CDR3 reads TGCGCCAGCAGCGTGAGGGGGAGGGCAGACACCGGGGAGCTGTTTTTT.

This clone has just a few counts. Other DNA sequences from this sample encode an identical CDR3 as well. The chain uses TRBV7-3 and TRBJ1-2; D is unclear. There are 14 residues in the CDR3. Looked up from germline, CDR1 is SGHTA and CDR2 is FQGTGA. Trimming removed 0 bases at V and 7 bases at J, with 12 bases between. The CDR3 DNA follows: TGTGCCAGCAGCTTAACGCCGGGCTCGGGTGGCTACACCTTC. This codes for CASSLTPGSGGYTF.

This rearrangement joins TRBV2 to TRBJ2-2; D is uncertain. CDR1 and CDR2 from the germline V gene are SNHLY and FYNNEI. The CDR3 has 15 residues. Trimming cost V 4 bases and J 6 bases, with 15 bases left between them. CDR3 region: CASSARLVIAGELFF. CDR3 sequence (DNA): TGTGCCAGCAGTGCTCGGCTAGTAATTGCCGGGGAGCTGTTTTTT.

The gene calls are TRBV11-2 and TRBJ1-1; D possibly corresponds to TRBD1 (5 bases). Germline values: CDR1 SGHAT, CDR2 FQNNGV. This CDR3 comprises 15 residues. V lost 2 bases, J lost 0 bases, and 10 bases lay in between. The CDR3 DNA reads TGTGCCAGCAGCTTATTTGGGGGAATGAACACTGAAGCTTTCTTT. Its protein is CASSLFGGMNTEAFF.

The sample holds one count of this clone. CDR3 sequence (DNA): TGTGCCACTAAATGGTCAGGGGAGACTGAAGCTTTCTTT. Its protein product is CATKWSGETEAFF. This chain connects TRBV10-3 to TRBJ1-1; D is possibly TRBD1 (6 bases). The CDR3 has 13 amino acids. V lost 10 bases to trimming and J lost 5 bases, with 17 bases between them. Germline V lookup: CDR1 ENHRY, CDR2 SYGVKD.

CDR3 amino acids: CASSFRRVSRETQYF. As DNA, the CDR3 is TGTGCCAGCAGTTTTCGTCGGGTTTCTCGGGAGACCCAGTACTTC. The chain has TRBV28 and TRBJ2-5; D not certain. Germline CDR1 and CDR2: MDHEN and SYDVKM. The CDR3 runs to 15 residues. Trimming stripped 3 bases from V and 5 bases from J, with 16 bases between.

This chain links TRBV7-2 with TRBJ2-7, with 10 bases aligning to TRBD2. Germline lookup yields CDR1 SGHTA and CDR2 FQGNSA. Germline trimming cut 3 bases from V and 2 bases from J; bases unmatched to any gene: 4. The CDR3 is made up of 15 amino acids. The DNA of the CDR3 is TGTGCCAGCAGCTTCTCCGGGACTAGCGCCTACGAGCAGTACTTC. Encoded protein: CASSFSGTSAYEQYF. Full variable domain (missing parts from reference TRBV7-2 and TRBJ2-7): GAGVSQSPSNKVTEKGKDVELRCDPISGHTALYWYRQSLGQGLEFLIYFQGNSAPDKSGLPSDRFSAERTGGSVSTLTIQRTQQEDSAVYLCASSFSGTSAYEQYFGPGTRLTVT.

The chain recombines TRBV5-1 with TRBJ2-3; D possibly uses TRBD1 or TRBD2 (5 bases each). CDR1 SGHRS and CDR2 YFSETQ come from the germline V gene. V was cut by 0 bases and J by 1 base, with 18 bases left in between. The CDR3 contains 18 residues. CDR3 sequence (DNA): TGCGCCAGCAGCTTGGGGGGGAGTTCGGGCTCCGGCACAGATACGCAGTATTTT. Amino acid sequence: CASSLGGSSGSGTDTQYF.

This clone has just one count. The genes are TRBV6-6 and TRBJ2-7; D tentatively reads TRBD1 or TRBD2 (5 bases each). Germline CDR1 MNHNY, CDR2 SVGAGI (reference sequence). This CDR3 has 14 residues. V shed 5 bases and J shed 6 bases, with 17 bases lying between them. CDR3 loop: CASSRRQGLPEQYF. DNA of the CDR3: TGTGCCAGCAGTAGGAGGCAGGGCCTACCCGAGCAGTACTTC.

This sequence joins TRBV29-1 and TRBJ2-7, with 7 bases that match TRBD2. The CDR3 has 13 amino acids. Trimming removed 7 bases from V and 3 bases from J; junction bases left unmatched: 9. Germline assignment: CDR1 SQVTM and CDR2 ANQGSEA. The chain's CDR3 is CSAGWGGNYEQYF. The CDR3 bases are TGCAGCGCCGGTTGGGGGGGGAACTACGAGCAGTACTTC.

The V and J genes are TRBV7-8 and TRBJ2-3; 7 bases align to TRBD2. V was pared by 5 bases and J by 10 bases, with 6 bases of the junction left unmatched. The CDR3 is made up of 12 amino acids. CDR1 and CDR2 from the germline V gene are SGHVS and FQNEAQ. Here the CDR3 reads CASSIGLVPQYF. In nucleotides, the CDR3 is TGTGCCAGCAGCATCGGACTAGTCCCGCAGTATTTT.

The chain uses TRBV6-1 and TRBJ1-5; D gene ambiguous. The CDR3 has 13 amino acids. V lost 4 bases and J 5 bases, leaving 9 bases between the germline ends. The germline V gene encodes CDR1 MNHNS and CDR2 SASEGT. The CDR3 nucleotides are TGTGCCAGCAGTGCAGAAGTCCATCAGCCCCAGCATTTT. It yields the protein CASSAEVHQPQHF.

The chain employs TRBV5-1 and TRBJ1-1; D perhaps matches TRBD1 (6 bases). The germline CDR1 and CDR2 sequences are SGHRS and YFSETQ. There are 16 residues in the CDR3. Trimming stripped 1 base from V and 4 bases from J, with 17 bases between. The CDR3 DNA sequence: TGCGCCAGCAGCTTGCTAACGGGGGGGCTTGGCACTGAAGCTTTCTTT. This gives the protein CASSLLTGGLGTEAFF.

CDR3 region: CSAVPSAPYNEQFF. CDR3 nucleotides: TGCAGCGCGGTACCTAGTGCTCCCTACAATGAGCAGTTCTTC. The chain combines TRBV29-1 with TRBJ2-1; the D is unclear. Trimming removed 7 bases from V and 2 bases from J, with 15 bases in between. This CDR3 is built from 14 residues. The germline V gene encodes CDR1 SQVTM and CDR2 ANQGSEA.

The rearrangement links TRBV30 to TRBJ2-3, with 10 bases matching TRBD1. The CDR3 contains 15 residues. CDR1 is GTSNPN and CDR2 is SVGIG in the germline V gene (reference sequence). V trimming: 0 bases; J trimming: 5 bases; junction bases outside the gene matches: 5. CDR3 coding DNA: TGTGCCTGGAGTGTGGGACAGGGGTTCAGAGATACGCAGTATTTT. Its protein is CAWSVGQGFRDTQYF.

This chain connects TRBV5-4 to TRBJ2-2; D is unresolved. Germline CDR1 is SGHNT and CDR2 is YYREEE (reference sequence). CDR3 length equals 14 residues. V shed 4 bases and J shed 4 bases, with 11 bases lying between them. This CDR3 reads CASSLGFATGELFF. Here the CDR3 DNA reads TGTGCCAGCAGCCTCGGATTCGCCACCGGGGAGCTGTTTTTT. Full variable domain (rest looked up from reference TRBV5-4 and TRBJ2-2): ETGVTQSPTHLIKTRGQQVTLRCSSQSGHNTVSWYQQALGQGPQFIFQYYREEENGRGNFPPRFSGLQFPNYSSELNVNALELDDSALYLCASSLGFATGELFFGEGSRLTVL.

The chain couples TRBV7-2 to TRBJ2-3; no reliable D call. CDR1 SGHTA and CDR2 FQGNSA come from the germline V gene. CDR3 length: 12 amino acids. Trimming took off 3 bases at V and 6 bases at J, with 7 bases between the two ends. The CDR3 nucleotides are TGTGCCAGCAGCTTCCGGCTGGATACGCAGTATTTT. Its protein product is CASSFRLDTQYF.

The rearrangement links TRBV5-1 to TRBJ2-1; 9 positions agree with TRBD2. The CDR3 contains 16 residues. The junction had 7 bases not matched to a gene; V was cut back by 2 bases and J by 4 bases. CDR1 and CDR2 (germline): SGHRS, YFSETQ. In DNA form, the CDR3 reads TGCGCCAGCAGCTTTCTCCTAGCGGGAAATTACAATGAGCAGTTCTTC. Protein sequence: CASSFLLAGNYNEQFF.

The chain recombines TRBV6-5 with TRBJ1-4, with 7 nucleotides matching TRBD1. From germline, CDR1 is MNHEY and CDR2 SVGAGI. CDR3 length: 13 residues. Trimming at V came to 5 bases and at J to 5 bases, leaving 2 bases not matched to a gene. CDR3 DNA: TGTGCCAGCAGTCAACAGGGGAATGAAAAACTGTTTTTT. Encoded protein: CASSQQGNEKLFF.

The V and J genes are TRBV4-1 and TRBJ2-3; D is possibly TRBD1 or TRBD2 (6 bases each). Germline V gene sequence: CDR1 MGHRA, CDR2 YSYEKL. V lost 5 bases to trimming and J lost 3 bases, with 24 bases between them. This CDR3 is 18 amino acids long. The chain's CDR3 is CASSDNIDFGGITDTQYF. In DNA, the CDR3 is TGCGCCAGCAGCGATAACATTGATTTCGGGGGCATTACAGATACGCAGTATTTT.